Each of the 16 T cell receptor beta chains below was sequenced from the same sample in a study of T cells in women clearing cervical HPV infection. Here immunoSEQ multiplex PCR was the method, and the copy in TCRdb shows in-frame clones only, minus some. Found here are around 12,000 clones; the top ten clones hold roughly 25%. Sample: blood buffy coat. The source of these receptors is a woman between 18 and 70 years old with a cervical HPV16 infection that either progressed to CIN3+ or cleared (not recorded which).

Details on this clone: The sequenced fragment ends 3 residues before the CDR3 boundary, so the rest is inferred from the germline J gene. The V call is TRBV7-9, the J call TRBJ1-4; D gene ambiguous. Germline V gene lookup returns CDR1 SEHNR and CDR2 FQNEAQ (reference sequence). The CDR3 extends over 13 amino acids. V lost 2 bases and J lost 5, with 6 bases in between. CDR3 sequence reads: CASSLRGNEKLFF. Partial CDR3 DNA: TGTGCCAGCAGCTTACGGGGAAATGAAAAA.

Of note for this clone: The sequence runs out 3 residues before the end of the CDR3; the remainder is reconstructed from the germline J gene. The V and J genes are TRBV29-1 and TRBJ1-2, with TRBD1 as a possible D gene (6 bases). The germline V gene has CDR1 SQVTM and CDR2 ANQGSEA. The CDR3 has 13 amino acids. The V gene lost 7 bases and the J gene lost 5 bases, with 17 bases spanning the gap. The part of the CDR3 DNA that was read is TGCAGCGGGGGTGGGGGCCGCCTTTATGGC. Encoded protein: CSGGGGRLYG. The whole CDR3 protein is CSGGGGRLYGYTF. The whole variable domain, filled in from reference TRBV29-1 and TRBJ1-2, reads SAVISQKPSRDICQRGTSLTIQCQVDSQVTMMFWYRQQPGQSLTLIATANQGSEATYESGFVIDKFPISRPNLTFSTLTVSNMSPEDSSIYLCSGGGGRLYGYTFGSGTRLTVV.

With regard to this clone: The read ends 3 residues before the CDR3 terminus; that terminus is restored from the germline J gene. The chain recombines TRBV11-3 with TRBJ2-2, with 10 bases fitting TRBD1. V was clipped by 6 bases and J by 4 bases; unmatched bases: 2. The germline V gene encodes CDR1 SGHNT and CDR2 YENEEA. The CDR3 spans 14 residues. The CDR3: CASRGTGVTGELFF. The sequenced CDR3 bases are TGTGCCAGCAGAGGGACAGGGGTCACCGGGGAG. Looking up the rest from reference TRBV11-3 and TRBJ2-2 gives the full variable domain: EAGVVQSPRYKIIEKKQPVAFWCNPISGHNTLYWYLQNLGQGPELLIRYENEEAVDDSQLPKDRFSAERLKGVDSTLKIQPAELGDSAVYLCASRGTGVTGELFFGEGSRLTVL.

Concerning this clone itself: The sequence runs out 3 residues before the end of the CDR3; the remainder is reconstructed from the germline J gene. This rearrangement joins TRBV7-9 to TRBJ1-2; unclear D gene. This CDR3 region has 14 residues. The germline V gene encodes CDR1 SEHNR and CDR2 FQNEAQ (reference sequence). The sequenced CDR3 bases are TGTGCCAGCAGCGAGCGGACGGGCCGAGACGAC. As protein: CASSERTGRDD. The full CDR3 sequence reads CASSERTGRDDYTF.

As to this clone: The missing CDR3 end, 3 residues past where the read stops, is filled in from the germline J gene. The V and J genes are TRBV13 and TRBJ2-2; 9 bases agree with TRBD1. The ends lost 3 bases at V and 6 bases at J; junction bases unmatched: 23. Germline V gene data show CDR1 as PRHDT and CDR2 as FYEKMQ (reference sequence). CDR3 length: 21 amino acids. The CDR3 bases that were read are TGTGCCAGCAGCTTTCAACGGCTGGGGGTCTACGGGACAGGGATGGCCGGGGAG. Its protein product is CASSFQRLGVYGTGMAGE. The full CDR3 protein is CASSFQRLGVYGTGMAGELFF.

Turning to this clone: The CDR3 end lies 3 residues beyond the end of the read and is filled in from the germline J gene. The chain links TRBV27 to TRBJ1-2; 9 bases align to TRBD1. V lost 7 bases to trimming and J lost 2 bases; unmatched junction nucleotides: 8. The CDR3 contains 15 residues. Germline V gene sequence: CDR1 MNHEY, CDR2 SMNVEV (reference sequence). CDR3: CASKALGQGNYGYTF. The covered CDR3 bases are TGTGCCAGCAAGGCCCTAGGACAGGGGAACTATGGC.

The DNA read from the CDR3 is TGTGCCAGCTCACCCCAGGGGGGTTCCTACGAG. Protein: CASSPQGGSYE. The CDR3, in full, reads CASSPQGGSYEQYF. This rearrangement joins TRBV18 to TRBJ2-7; perhaps TRBD1 as D (7 bases). The read finishes 3 residues shy of the CDR3 end, and the germline J gene is used to complete it. This CDR3 is 14 amino acids long. The germline V gene has CDR1 KGHSH and CDR2 LQKENI. Trimming took off 3 bases at V and 1 base at J, with 10 bases between the two ends.

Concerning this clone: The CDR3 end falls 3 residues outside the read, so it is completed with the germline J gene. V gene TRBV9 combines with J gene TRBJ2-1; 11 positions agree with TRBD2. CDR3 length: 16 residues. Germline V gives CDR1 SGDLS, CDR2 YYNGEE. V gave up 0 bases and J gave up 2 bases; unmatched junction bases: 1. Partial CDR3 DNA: TGTGCCAGCAGCGTAGTAGCGGGGGGGACCTACAATGAG. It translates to CASSVVAGGTYNE. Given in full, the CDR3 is CASSVVAGGTYNEQFF.

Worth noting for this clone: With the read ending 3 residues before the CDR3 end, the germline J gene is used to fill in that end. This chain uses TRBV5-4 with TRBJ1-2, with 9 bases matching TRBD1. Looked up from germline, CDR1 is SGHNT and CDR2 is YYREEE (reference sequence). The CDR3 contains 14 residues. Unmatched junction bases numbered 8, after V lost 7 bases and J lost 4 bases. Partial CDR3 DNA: TGTGCCAGCGGACAACAGGGGGCGAGCTATGGC. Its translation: CASGQQGASYG. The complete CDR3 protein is CASGQQGASYGYTF.

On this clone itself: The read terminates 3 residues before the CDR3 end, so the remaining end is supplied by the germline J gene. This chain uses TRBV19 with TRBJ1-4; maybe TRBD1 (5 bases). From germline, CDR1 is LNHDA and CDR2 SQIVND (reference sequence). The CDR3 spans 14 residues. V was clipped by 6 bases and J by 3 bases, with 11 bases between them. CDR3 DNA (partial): TGTGCCAGTAGCTTACAGGCGGCTAATGAAAAA. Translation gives CASSLQAANEK. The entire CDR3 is CASSLQAANEKLFF. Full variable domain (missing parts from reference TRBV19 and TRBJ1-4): DGGITQSPKYLFRKEGQNVTLSCEQNLNHDAMYWYRQDPGQGLRLIYYSQIVNDFQKGDIAEGYSVSREKKESFPLTVTSAQKNPTAFYLCASSLQAANEKLFFGSGTQLSVL.

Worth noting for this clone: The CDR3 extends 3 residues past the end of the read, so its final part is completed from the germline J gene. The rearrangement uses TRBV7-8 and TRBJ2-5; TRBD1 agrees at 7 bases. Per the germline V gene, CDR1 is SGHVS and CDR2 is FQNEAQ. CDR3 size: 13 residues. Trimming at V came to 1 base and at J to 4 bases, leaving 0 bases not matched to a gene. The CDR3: CASSLDRGETQYF. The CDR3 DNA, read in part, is TGTGCCAGCAGCTTAGACAGGGGAGAGACC.

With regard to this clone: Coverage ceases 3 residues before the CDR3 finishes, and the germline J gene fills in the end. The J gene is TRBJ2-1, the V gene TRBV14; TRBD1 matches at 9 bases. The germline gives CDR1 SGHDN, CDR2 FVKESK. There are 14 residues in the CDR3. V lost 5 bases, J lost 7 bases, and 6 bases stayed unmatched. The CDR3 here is CASSVRQGVNEQFF. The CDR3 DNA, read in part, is TGTGCCAGCAGCGTCAGACAGGGGGTGAATGAG.

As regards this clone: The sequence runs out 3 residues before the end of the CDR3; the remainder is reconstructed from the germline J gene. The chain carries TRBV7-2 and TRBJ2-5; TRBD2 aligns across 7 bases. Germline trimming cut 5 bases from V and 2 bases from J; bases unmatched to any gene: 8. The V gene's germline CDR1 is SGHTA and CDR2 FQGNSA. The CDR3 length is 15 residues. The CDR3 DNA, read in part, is TGTGCCAGCAGCCCAGGTGGGGGGGGGCAAGAGACC. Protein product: CASSPGGGGQET. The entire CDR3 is CASSPGGGGQETQYF.

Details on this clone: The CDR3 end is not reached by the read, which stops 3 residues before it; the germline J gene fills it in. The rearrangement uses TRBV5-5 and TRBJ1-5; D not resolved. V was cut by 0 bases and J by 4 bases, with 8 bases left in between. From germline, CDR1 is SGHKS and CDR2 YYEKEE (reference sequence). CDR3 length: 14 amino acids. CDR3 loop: CASSLVAENQPQHF. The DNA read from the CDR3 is TGTGCCAGCAGCTTGGTGGCAGAGAATCAGCCC.

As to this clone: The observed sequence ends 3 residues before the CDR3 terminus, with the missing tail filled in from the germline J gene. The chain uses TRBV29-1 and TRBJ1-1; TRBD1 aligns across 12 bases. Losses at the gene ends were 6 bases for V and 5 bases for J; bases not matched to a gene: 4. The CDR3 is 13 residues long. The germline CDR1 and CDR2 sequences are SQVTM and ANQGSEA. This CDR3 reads CSVGTGGETEAFF. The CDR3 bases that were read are TGCAGCGTCGGGACAGGGGGCGAGACTGAA.

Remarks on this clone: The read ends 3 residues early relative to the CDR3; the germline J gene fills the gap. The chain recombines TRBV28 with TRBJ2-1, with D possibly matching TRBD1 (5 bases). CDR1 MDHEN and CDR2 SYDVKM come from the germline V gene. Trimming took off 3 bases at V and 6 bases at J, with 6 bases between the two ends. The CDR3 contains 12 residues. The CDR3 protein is CASSFGANEQFF. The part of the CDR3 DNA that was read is TGTGCCAGCAGTTTTGGGGCCAATGAG. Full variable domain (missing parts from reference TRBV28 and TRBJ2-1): DVKVTQSSRYLVKRTGEKVFLECVQDMDHENMFWYRQDPGLGLRLIYFSYDVKMKEKGDIPEGYSVSREKKERFSLILESASTNQTSMYLCASSFGANEQFFGPGTRLTVL.